Listed here are 14 T cell receptor beta chains from one sample, sequenced in a study of beta chain features in type 1 diabetes. Study-level findings and limits: Type 1 diabetes patients had TCRB CDR3s that were shorter (moderately but significantly so) in all four CD4+ subsets.

Their antigens remain unidentified. Expressed TCRB transcripts were sequenced because the entire RNA isolate underwent reverse transcription. Generated by immunoSEQ multiplex PCR, the TCRdb table keeps only in-frame clones and is missing some. Found here are under 130,000 clones, over 25% of them singletons; the top ten hold more than 0.45%. The sample consisted of central memory CD4+ T cells from blood. All receptors derive from a woman younger than 30 with type 1 diabetes.

The J gene is TRBJ2-2, the V gene TRBV9; possible D gene TRBD1, 6 bases. Germline V gives CDR1 SGDLS, CDR2 YYNGEE. V lost 0 bases and J lost 4, with 13 bases in between. CDR3 length: 16 residues. The CDR3 DNA follows: TGTGCCAGCAGCGTAGCTACAGGGATGGGCACCGGGGAGCTGTTTTTT. The encoded protein is CASSVATGMGTGELFF.

This clone turned up a few times. The chain recombines TRBV29-1 with TRBJ2-1; no firm D call. The CDR3 is 8 residues long. Germline-derived CDR1 and CDR2 are SQVTM and ANQGSEA. CDR3: CAGGEQFF. CDR3 coding DNA: TGCGCTGGCGGTGAGCAGTTCTTC.

This clone was picked up one time. The chain is built from TRBV18 and TRBJ1-1, with no clear D. The CDR3 extends over 16 amino acids. Per the germline V gene, CDR1 is KGHSH and CDR2 is LQKENI. The V and J ends lost 3 bases and 2 bases respectively, with 16 bases between them. CDR3 in DNA: TGTGCCAGCTCACCGACCCTATCAGGCCTCAACACTGAAGCTTTCTTT. This gives the protein CASSPTLSGLNTEAFF.

V is TRBV18 and J is TRBJ2-7; 8 bases are shared with TRBD2. Germline lookup yields CDR1 KGHSH and CDR2 LQKENI. After removal of 0 bases from V and 6 bases from J, the junction contained 10 bases not matched to a gene. This CDR3 spans 16 amino acids. The CDR3 protein is CASSPPSNGLAGEQYF. The DNA of the CDR3 is TGTGCCAGCTCACCACCGAGCAACGGACTAGCAGGCGAGCAGTACTTC.

This clone was counted between two and nine times. This CDR3 is also generated by other DNA sequences in the sample. V and J are TRBV30 and TRBJ1-1; D is unclear. The V gene's germline CDR1 is GTSNPN and CDR2 SVGIG (reference sequence). The V and J ends lost 2 bases and 3 bases respectively, with 7 bases between them. This CDR3 is built from 12 residues. CDR3 in amino acids: CAWSSGDTEAFF. CDR3 bases: TGTGCCTGGAGTTCCGGGGACACTGAAGCTTTCTTT.

The CDR3 DNA is TGTGCCAGCAGCCCAACGGGAGGCTCTAGCACAGATACGCAGTATTTT. Protein product: CASSPTGGSSTDTQYF. This chain links TRBV5-4 with TRBJ2-3; TRBD2 matches 7 bases. CDR3 size: 16 residues. CDR1 and CDR2 (germline): SGHNT, YYREEE (reference sequence). V was pared by 4 bases and J by 0 bases, with 8 bases of the junction left unmatched. The whole variable domain, remainder taken from reference TRBV5-4 and TRBJ2-3, is ETGVTQSPTHLIKTRGQQVTLRCSSQSGHNTVSWYQQALGQGPQFIFQYYREEENGRGNFPPRFSGLQFPNYSSELNVNALELDDSALYLCASSPTGGSSTDTQYFGPGTRLTVL.

The chain links TRBV6-6 to TRBJ1-2, with 8 bases aligning to TRBD1. J gave up 8 bases and V 7 bases, and 9 bases lay outside the gene matches. The CDR3 is made up of 13 amino acids. CDR1 is MNHNY, CDR2 SVGAGI, per germline (reference sequence). CDR3 protein: CASIRQGAGGYTF. The CDR3 bases are TGTGCCAGCATCCGGCAGGGGGCGGGGGGCTACACCTTC.

CDR3 bases: TGTGCCAGTCAGACTTCAGGGATAAGTCGAACTGAAGCTTTCTTT. It translates to CASQTSGISRTEAFF. The chain links TRBV19 to TRBJ1-1; weak D call: TRBD1 (5 bases). With 8 bases removed from V and 5 bases from J, the gap between germline ends came to 21 bases. The CDR3 runs 15 residues. The V gene's germline CDR1 is LNHDA and CDR2 SQIVND (reference sequence).

The chain has TRBV28 and TRBJ2-7; D is ambiguous. Trimming took 6 bases from V and 4 from J, leaving 13 bases between them. CDR3 length: 13 residues. Germline assignment: CDR1 MDHEN and CDR2 SYDVKM. In DNA, the CDR3 is TGTGCCAGCAGGAGGCCAGTTACTTACGAGCAGTACTTC. Translated: CASRRPVTYEQYF. The full variable domain, its missing parts supplied by reference TRBV28 and TRBJ2-7, is DVKVTQSSRYLVKRTGEKVFLECVQDMDHENMFWYRQDPGLGLRLIYFSYDVKMKEKGDIPEGYSVSREKKERFSLILESASTNQTSMYLCASRRPVTYEQYFGPGTRLTVT.

This chain uses TRBV7-7 with TRBJ2-2, with D maybe TRBD1 (5 bases). The ends were cut back, 1 base at V and 4 bases at J, with 13 bases in the middle. Germline CDR1 SSHAT, CDR2 FNYEAQ (reference sequence). CDR3 length: 16 residues. The CDR3: CASSLDQGKGTGELFF. As DNA, the CDR3 is TGTGCCAGCAGCTTAGATCAGGGAAAGGGCACCGGGGAGCTGTTTTTT.

The rearrangement uses TRBV7-9 and TRBJ2-7, with a possible D match to TRBD2 (5 bases). In germline, CDR1 is SEHNR, CDR2 FQNEAQ (reference sequence). The V gene lost 5 bases and the J gene lost 2 bases, with 13 bases spanning the gap. The CDR3 sequence is 14 residues long. The CDR3 DNA is TGTGCCAGCAGCCTTTACGGGGTAGCCTACGAGCAGTACTTC. It encodes CASSLYGVAYEQYF.

The V call is TRBV14, the J call TRBJ1-2; D not certain. Trimming took 4 bases from V and 6 from J, leaving 12 bases between them. CDR1 is SGHDN, CDR2 FVKESK, per germline. This CDR3 region has 13 residues. The CDR3 nucleotides read TGTGCCAGCAGCCGTCCAGGAAGTGATGGCTACACCTTC. Translation: CASSRPGSDGYTF.

V is TRBV4-2 and J is TRBJ2-3; D might be TRBD2 (5 bases). This CDR3 comprises 16 residues. V lost 1 base and J 1 base, leaving 12 bases between the germline ends. Germline V gene lookup returns CDR1 LGHNA and CDR2 YNFKEQ. The CDR3 DNA sequence: TGTGCCAGCAGCCAAGGTATAGCGCTGGGCACAGATACGCAGTATTTT. This codes for CASSQGIALGTDTQYF.

This clone came up once. The chain links TRBV5-6 to TRBJ2-1; 11 nucleotides align to TRBD2. The CDR3 contains 15 residues. The germline gives CDR1 SGHDT, CDR2 YYEEEE. With 1 base clipped from V and 7 bases from J, the junction kept 4 bases outside the gene matches. In nucleotides, the CDR3 is TGTGCCAGCAGCTTGAGACTAGCGGGAAGGAATGAGCAGTTCTTC. It translates to CASSLRLAGRNEQFF.